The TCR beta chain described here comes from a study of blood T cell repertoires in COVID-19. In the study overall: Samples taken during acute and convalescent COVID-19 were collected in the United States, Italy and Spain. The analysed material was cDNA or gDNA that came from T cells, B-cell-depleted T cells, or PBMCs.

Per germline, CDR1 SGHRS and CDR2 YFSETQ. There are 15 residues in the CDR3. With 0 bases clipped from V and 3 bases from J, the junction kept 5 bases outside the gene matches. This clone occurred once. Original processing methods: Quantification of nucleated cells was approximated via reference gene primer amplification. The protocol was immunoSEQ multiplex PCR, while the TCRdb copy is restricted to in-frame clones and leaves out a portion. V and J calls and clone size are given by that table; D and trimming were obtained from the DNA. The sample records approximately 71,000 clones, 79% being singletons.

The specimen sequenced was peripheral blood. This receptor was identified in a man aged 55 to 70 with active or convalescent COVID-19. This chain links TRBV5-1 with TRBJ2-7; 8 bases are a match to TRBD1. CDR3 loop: CASSLGADRDYEQYF. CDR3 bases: TGCGCCAGCAGCTTGGGGGCGGACAGGGACTACGAGCAGTACTTC.